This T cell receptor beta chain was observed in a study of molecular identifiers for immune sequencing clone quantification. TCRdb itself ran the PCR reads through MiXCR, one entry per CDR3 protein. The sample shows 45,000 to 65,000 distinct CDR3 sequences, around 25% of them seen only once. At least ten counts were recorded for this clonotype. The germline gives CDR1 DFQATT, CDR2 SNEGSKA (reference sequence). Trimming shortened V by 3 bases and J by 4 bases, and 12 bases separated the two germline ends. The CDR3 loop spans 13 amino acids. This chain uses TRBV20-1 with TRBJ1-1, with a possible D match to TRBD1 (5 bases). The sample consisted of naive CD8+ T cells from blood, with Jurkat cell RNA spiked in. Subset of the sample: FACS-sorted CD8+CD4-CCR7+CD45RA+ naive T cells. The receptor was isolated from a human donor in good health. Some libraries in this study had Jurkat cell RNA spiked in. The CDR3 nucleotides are TGCAGTGCTAGCGGGGGGTTGCCCACTGAAGCTTTCTTT. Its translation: CSASGGLPTEAFF.